The sequence of this T cell receptor beta chain was determined in a study of cytomegalovirus exposure and HLA in healthy donors. Study results and caveats: Across donors, sequencing depth was assumed by presence/absence analyses to be roughly uniform. Solely CMV serostatus was available to characterize immune exposure. An analysis that came later showed most CMV-associated TCR beta chains appearing HLA-restricted. Researchers reported that a few CMV-associated chains were confirmed in vitro as CMV antigen-specific.

Of note for this clone: Its antigen is not identified.

Losses at the gene ends were 3 bases for V and 1 base for J; bases not matched to a gene: 3. The CDR3 loop spans 14 amino acids. Germline values: CDR1 SGHKS, CDR2 YYEKEE (reference sequence). A multiplex PCR was run with 60 Vbeta primers and 13 Jbeta primers. The data were produced by immunoSEQ multiplex PCR, yet TCRdb's version contains in-frame clones alone and is incomplete. The sample shows approximately 97,000 clones, 81% of them seen only once. This chain links TRBV5-5 with TRBJ1-2, with 7 bases aligning to TRBD1. The sequence was collected from a woman aged 70-85 years in good health and CMV-seropositive. Sample: PBMCs. The CDR3 loop is CASSSGTDNYGYTF. CDR3 nucleotide sequence: TGTGCCAGCAGCTCCGGGACAGATAACTATGGCTACACCTTC.